Listed here are 15 T cell receptor beta chains from one sample, sequenced in a study of response to subunit inactivated influenza vaccine. TCRdb fed the RT-PCR reads into MiXCR, producing one record per CDR3 protein. The sample has roughly 620,000 distinct CDR3 sequences, about 10% seen once. These data also formed part of another study, on T cells expressing NK-cell markers. In that study: With UMIs, 5'RACE template switching was used to make TCR beta cDNA.

Sequencing used PBMCs from blood, obtained on the day of vaccination. The receptors originated from a man aged 50 to 60 who received an inactivated influenza vaccine.

The J gene is TRBJ2-5, the V gene TRBV19, with unresolved D. Germline CDR1 is LNHDA and CDR2 is SQIVND (reference sequence). This CDR3 has 11 residues. Trimming stripped 0 bases from V and 7 bases from J, with 3 bases between. CDR3 sequence reads: CASSIEGTQYF. CDR3 in DNA: TGTGCCAGTAGTATAGAGGGGACCCAGTACTTC. Full variable domain (missing parts from reference TRBV19 and TRBJ2-5): DGGITQSPKYLFRKEGQNVTLSCEQNLNHDAMYWYRQDPGQGLRLIYYSQIVNDFQKGDIAEGYSVSREKKESFPLTVTSAQKNPTAFYLCASSIEGTQYFGPGTRLLVL.

Many counts were recorded for this clonotype. The chain combines TRBV24-1 with TRBJ2-1; 12 bases fit TRBD1. CDR1 is KGHDR, CDR2 SFDVKD, per germline. V shed 3 bases and J 8 bases; nucleotides not matched to a gene: 4. The CDR3 covers 15 residues. CDR3 sequence (DNA): TGTGCCACCAGTGATCTGGGACAGGGGGCGGATGAGCAGTTCTTC. The encoded protein is CATSDLGQGADEQFF.

This clonotype was observed a handful of times. The V and J genes are TRBV7-9 and TRBJ2-1; tentatively, D is TRBD2 (6 bases). The germline V gene encodes CDR1 SEHNR and CDR2 FQNEAQ (reference sequence). V was trimmed by 3 bases and J by 8 bases, leaving 11 bases between them. The CDR3 loop spans 13 amino acids. The CDR3 sequence is CASSFRRGDEQFF. DNA of the CDR3: TGTGCCAGCAGCTTTAGGAGGGGAGATGAGCAGTTCTTC.

This clonotype was recorded a few times. V is TRBV12-3 or TRBV12-4 and J is TRBJ1-3; D might be TRBD1 (5 bases). Trimming pared 7 bases from V and 5 bases from J, leaving 12 bases between. The CDR3 loop spans 13 amino acids. DNA of the CDR3: TGTGCCAGCACCCGGGGCAGACGAAACACCATATATTTT. Encoded protein: CASTRGRRNTIYF.

The genes are TRBV20-1 and TRBJ2-1, with D hard to call. Germline CDR1 DFQATT, CDR2 SNEGSKA (reference sequence). This CDR3 comprises 11 residues. Deletions cut 4 bases from V and 9 bases from J, with 10 bases between. In DNA form, the CDR3 reads TGCAGTGCTAAATGGGGAATTGAGCAGTTCTTC. This codes for CSAKWGIEQFF.

This chain joins TRBV7-2 and TRBJ2-5; D not resolved. Germline CDR1 SGHTA, CDR2 FQGNSA. The V end lost 6 bases, the J end lost 6 bases, and 17 bases lay between the germline ends. The CDR3 loop spans 14 amino acids. The CDR3 loop is CASSRRAPPKTQYF. The CDR3 nucleotides are TGTGCCAGCAGTCGTCGGGCCCCACCAAAGACCCAGTACTTC.

The chain links TRBV6-2 or TRBV6-3 to TRBJ2-1; the match to TRBD2 covers 9 bases. Losses at the gene ends were 6 bases for V and 0 bases for J; bases not matched to a gene: 6. The germline gives CDR1 MNHEY, CDR2 SVGEGT. The CDR3 loop spans 16 amino acids. CDR3 amino acids: CASRGGRAPSYNEQFF. The DNA of the CDR3 is TGTGCCAGCAGGGGCGGGAGGGCCCCCTCCTACAATGAGCAGTTCTTC.

This CDR3 is CASSTRAGRSYNEQFF. DNA for the CDR3: TGTGCCAGCAGCACCCGGGCAGGAAGGTCCTACAATGAGCAGTTCTTC. This chain uses TRBV11-2 with TRBJ2-1, with D uncertain. The CDR3 loop spans 16 amino acids. Germline V gene data show CDR1 as SGHAT and CDR2 as FQNNGV. V was cut by 5 bases and J by 1 base, with 15 bases left in between.

This sequence joins TRBV5-1 and TRBJ2-1, with D possibly TRBD1 on 6 matching bases. Trimming took 2 bases from V and 10 from J, leaving 19 bases between them. The germline CDR1 and CDR2 sequences are SGHRS and YFSETQ. This CDR3 contains 15 residues. The CDR3 is CASSLLENRATEQFF. For the CDR3, the DNA is TGCGCCAGCAGCTTACTAGAAAACAGGGCAACAGAGCAGTTCTTC.

This clonotype was counted a few times. V gene TRBV6-2 or TRBV6-3 combines with J gene TRBJ2-1; possible D gene TRBD1, 6 bases. The CDR3 totals 16 residues. The germline CDR1 and CDR2 sequences are MNHEY and SVGEGT. The V end was cut by 5 bases, the J end by 14 bases, with 28 bases between. As DNA, the CDR3 is TGTGCCAGCAGTCAAGACAGGTTAGTCGACTCATCGGTGGAGTTCTTC. Its protein is CASSQDRLVDSSVEFF.

Ten or more counts support this clonotype. The chain combines TRBV11-2 with TRBJ1-1, with D uncertain. The germline V and J ends were trimmed by 5 bases and 1 base, with 14 bases remaining between them. This CDR3 is built from 15 residues. The germline gives CDR1 SGHAT, CDR2 FQNNGV. The CDR3 here is CASSELEGWNTEAFF. CDR3 DNA sequence: TGTGCCAGCAGCGAATTGGAAGGGTGGAACACTGAAGCTTTCTTT. Full variable domain (remainder filled in from reference TRBV11-2 and TRBJ1-1): EAGVAQSPRYKIIEKRQSVAFWCNPISGHATLYWYQQILGQGPKLLIQFQNNGVVDDSQLPKDRFSAERLKGVDSTLKIQPAKLEDSAVYLCASSELEGWNTEAFFGQGTRLTVV.

Only one count was recorded for this clonotype. Relative to the germline gene, one junction end is altered; a read error may explain this. The chain has TRBV9 and TRBJ2-3; possible D gene TRBD1, 6 bases. Germline V gene data show CDR1 as SGDLS and CDR2 as YYNGEE. This CDR3 has 14 residues. The CDR3 here is CAGRDPGVTDTQYF. CDR3 DNA: TGTGCCGGCAGGGATCCAGGGGTGACAGATACGCAGTATTTT.

This chain links TRBV18 with TRBJ1-2; TRBD1 is a possible D gene (5 bases). Trimming took 5 bases from V and 4 from J, leaving 17 bases between them. Germline assignment: CDR1 KGHSH and CDR2 LQKENI. CDR3 length equals 15 residues. In DNA form, the CDR3 reads TGTGCCAGCTCAACTGGGCCGGCAGGGATCTATGGCTACACCTTC. This sequence encodes CASSTGPAGIYGYTF. The whole variable domain, remainder taken from reference TRBV18 and TRBJ1-2, is NAGVMQNPRHLVRRRGQEARLRCSPMKGHSHVYWYRQLPEEGLKFMVYLQKENIIDESGMPKERFSAEFPKEGPSILRIQQVVRGDSAAYFCASSTGPAGIYGYTFGSGTRLTVV.

This chain links TRBV30 with TRBJ2-2; D is ambiguous. Germline V gene data show CDR1 as GTSNPN and CDR2 as SVGIG (reference sequence). Trimming removed 4 bases from V and 7 bases from J, with 19 bases in between. CDR3 length: 15 amino acids. The CDR3 spells CAWTKMGLEYGELFF. For the CDR3, the DNA is TGTGCCTGGACTAAAATGGGTCTCGAATACGGGGAGCTGTTTTTT.

This clonotype has a handful of counts. This chain joins TRBV20-1 and TRBJ2-3, with 14 bases that match TRBD2. CDR3 length: 13 residues. From germline, CDR1 is DFQATT and CDR2 SNEGSKA (reference sequence). The CDR3 DNA is TGCAGGGGGACTAGCGGGGGAGGGGATACGCAGTATTTT. Its translation is CRGTSGGGDTQYF.